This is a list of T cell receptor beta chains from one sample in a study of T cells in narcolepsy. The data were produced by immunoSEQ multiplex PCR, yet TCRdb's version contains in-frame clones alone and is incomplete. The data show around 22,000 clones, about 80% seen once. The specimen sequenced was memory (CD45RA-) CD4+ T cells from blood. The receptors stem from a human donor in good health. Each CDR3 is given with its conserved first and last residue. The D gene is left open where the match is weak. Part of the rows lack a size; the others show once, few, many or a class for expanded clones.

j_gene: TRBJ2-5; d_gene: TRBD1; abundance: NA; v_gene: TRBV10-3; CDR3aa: CAIIVRDREETQYF; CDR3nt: TGTGCCATCATTGTTCGGGACAGGGAAGAGACCCAGTACTTC
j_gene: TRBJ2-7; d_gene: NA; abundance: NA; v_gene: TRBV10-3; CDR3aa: CAISAAEGYNYEQYF; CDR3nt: TGTGCCATCAGTGCGGCCGAGGGATATAATTACGAGCAGTACTTC
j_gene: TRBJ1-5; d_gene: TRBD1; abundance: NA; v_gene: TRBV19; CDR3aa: CASSIDRWGTGRQPQHF; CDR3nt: TGTGCCAGTAGTATAGATCGGTGGGGGACAGGGAGGCAGCCCCAGCATTTT
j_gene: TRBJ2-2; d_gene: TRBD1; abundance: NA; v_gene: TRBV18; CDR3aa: CASSPGTGNTGELFF; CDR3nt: TGTGCCAGCTCACCAGGGACAGGGAACACCGGGGAGCTGTTTTTT
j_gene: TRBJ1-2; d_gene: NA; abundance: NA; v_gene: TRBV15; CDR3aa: CATSRDHKRQATDRDGYTF; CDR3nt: TGTGCCACCAGCAGAGATCACAAGCGACAGGCAACAGATCGGGATGGCTACACCTTC
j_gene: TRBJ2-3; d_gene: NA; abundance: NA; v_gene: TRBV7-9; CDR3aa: CASSLDAPDTQYF; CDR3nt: TGTGCCAGCAGCTTAGACGCCCCAGATACGCAGTATTTT
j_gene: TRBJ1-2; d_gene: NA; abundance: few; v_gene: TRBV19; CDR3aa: CASSPRQNYGYTF; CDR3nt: TGTGCCAGTAGTCCGCGACAAAACTATGGCTACACCTTC
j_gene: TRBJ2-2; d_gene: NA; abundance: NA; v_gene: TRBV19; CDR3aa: CASSPRTGELFF; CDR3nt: TGTGCCAGTAGCCCCAGGACCGGGGAGCTGTTTTTT
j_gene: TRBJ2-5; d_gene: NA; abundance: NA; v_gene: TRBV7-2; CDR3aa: CASSAPGTETQYF; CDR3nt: TGTGCCAGCAGCGCTCCCGGGACAGAGACCCAGTACTTC
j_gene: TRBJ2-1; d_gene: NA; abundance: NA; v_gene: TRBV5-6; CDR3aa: CASSVFYNEQFF; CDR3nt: TGTGCCAGCAGCGTGTTTTACAATGAGCAGTTCTTC
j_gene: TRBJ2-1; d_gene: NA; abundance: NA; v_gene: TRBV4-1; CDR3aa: CASSQGLEGWLGQFF; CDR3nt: TGCGCCAGCAGCCAAGGATTAGAGGGGTGGCTTGGGCAGTTCTTC
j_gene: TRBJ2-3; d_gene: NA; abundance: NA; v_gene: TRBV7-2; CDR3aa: CASSLAATPGAQYF; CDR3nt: TGTGCCAGCAGCTTAGCAGCGACTCCGGGGGCGCAGTATTTT
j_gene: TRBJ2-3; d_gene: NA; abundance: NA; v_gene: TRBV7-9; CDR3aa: CASSLSGRADTQYF; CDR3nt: TGTGCCAGCAGCTTATCGGGACGGGCCGATACGCAGTATTTT
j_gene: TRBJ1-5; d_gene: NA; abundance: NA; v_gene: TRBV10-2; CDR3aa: CASRGSSNQPQHF; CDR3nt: TGCGCCAGCAGGGGGAGTTCCAATCAGCCCCAGCATTTT